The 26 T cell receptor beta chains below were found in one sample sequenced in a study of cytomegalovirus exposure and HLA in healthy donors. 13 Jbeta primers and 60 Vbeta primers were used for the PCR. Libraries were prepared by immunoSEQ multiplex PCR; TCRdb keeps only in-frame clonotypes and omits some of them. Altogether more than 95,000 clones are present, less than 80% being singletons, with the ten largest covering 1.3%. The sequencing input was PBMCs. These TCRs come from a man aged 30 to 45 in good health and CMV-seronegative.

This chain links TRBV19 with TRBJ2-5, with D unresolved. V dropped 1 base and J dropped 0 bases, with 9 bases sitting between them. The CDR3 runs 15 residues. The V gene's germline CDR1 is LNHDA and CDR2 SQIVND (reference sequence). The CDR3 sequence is CASSIGGTYQETQYF. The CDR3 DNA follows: TGTGCCAGTAGTATAGGTGGTACATACCAAGAGACCCAGTACTTC. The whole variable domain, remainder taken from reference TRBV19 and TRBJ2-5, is DGGITQSPKYLFRKEGQNVTLSCEQNLNHDAMYWYRQDPGQGLRLIYYSQIVNDFQKGDIAEGYSVSREKKESFPLTVTSAQKNPTAFYLCASSIGGTYQETQYFGPGTRLLVL.

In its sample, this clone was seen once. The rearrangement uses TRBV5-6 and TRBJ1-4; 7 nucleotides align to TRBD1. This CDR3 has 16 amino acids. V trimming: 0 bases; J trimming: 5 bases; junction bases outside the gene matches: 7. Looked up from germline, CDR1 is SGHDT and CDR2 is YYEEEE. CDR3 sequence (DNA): TGTGCCAGCAGCTTGGACAGGGGCGTTTTAAATGAAAAACTGTTTTTT. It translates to CASSLDRGVLNEKLFF.

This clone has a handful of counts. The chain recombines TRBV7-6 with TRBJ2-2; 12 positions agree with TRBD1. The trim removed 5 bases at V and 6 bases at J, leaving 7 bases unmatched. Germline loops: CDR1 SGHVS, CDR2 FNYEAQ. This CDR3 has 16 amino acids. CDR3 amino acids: CASSTGQGATAGELFF. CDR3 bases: TGTGCCAGCAGCACGGGACAGGGGGCGACGGCCGGGGAGCTGTTTTTT.

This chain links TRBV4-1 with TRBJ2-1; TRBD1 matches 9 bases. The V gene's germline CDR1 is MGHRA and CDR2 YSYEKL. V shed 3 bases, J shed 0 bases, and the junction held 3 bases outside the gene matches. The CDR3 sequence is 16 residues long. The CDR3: CASSQLTGGSYNEQFF. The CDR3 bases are TGCGCCAGCAGCCAGCTGACAGGGGGCTCCTACAATGAGCAGTTCTTC.

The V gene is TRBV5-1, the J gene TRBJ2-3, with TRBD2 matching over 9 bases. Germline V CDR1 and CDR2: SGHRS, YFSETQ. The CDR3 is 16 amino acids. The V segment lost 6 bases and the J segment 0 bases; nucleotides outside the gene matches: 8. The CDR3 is CASTRGLAASTDTQYF. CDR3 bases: TGCGCCAGCACCCGGGGACTAGCAGCTAGCACAGATACGCAGTATTTT.

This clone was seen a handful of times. The CDR3 spells CAISDRGAQTEAFF. CDR3 in DNA: TGTGCCATCAGTGACCGGGGGGCGCAGACTGAAGCTTTCTTT. The chain combines TRBV10-3 with TRBJ1-1; D is possibly TRBD1 (6 bases). Germline CDR1 and CDR2: ENHRY and SYGVKD. Trimming stripped 3 bases from V and 5 bases from J, with 13 bases between. CDR3 size: 14 residues.

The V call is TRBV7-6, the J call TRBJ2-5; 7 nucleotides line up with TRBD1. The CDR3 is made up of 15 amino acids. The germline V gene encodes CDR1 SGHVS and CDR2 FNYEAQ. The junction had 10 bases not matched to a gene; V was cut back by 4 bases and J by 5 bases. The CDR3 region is CASSSYTGDLETQYF. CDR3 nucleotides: TGTGCCAGCAGCTCGTATACAGGGGATCTCGAGACCCAGTACTTC.

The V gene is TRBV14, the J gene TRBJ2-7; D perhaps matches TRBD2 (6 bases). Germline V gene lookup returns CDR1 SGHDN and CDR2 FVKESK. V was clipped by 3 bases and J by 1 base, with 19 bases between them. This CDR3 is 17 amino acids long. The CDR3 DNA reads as TGTGCCAGCAGCCACACCGTCAGTTTGGCGGGATCCTACGAGCAGTACTTC. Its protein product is CASSHTVSLAGSYEQYF. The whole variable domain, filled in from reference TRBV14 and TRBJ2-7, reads EAGVTQFPSHSVIEKGQTVTLRCDPISGHDNLYWYRRVMGKEIKFLLHFVKESKQDESGMPNNRFLAERTGGTYSTLKVQPAELEDSGVYFCASSHTVSLAGSYEQYFGPGTRLTVT.

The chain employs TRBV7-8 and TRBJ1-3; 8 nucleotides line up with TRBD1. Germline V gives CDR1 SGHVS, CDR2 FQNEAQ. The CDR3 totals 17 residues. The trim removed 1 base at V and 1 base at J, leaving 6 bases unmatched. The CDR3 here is CASSLDLRGRSGNTIYF. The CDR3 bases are TGTGCCAGCAGCTTAGATCTCAGGGGGCGATCTGGAAACACCATATATTTT. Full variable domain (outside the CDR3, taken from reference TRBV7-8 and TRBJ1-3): GAGVSQSPRYKVAKRGQDVALRCDPISGHVSLFWYQQALGQGPEFLTYFQNEAQLDKSGLPSDRFFAERPEGSVSTLKIQRTQQEDSAVYLCASSLDLRGRSGNTIYFGEGSWLTVV.

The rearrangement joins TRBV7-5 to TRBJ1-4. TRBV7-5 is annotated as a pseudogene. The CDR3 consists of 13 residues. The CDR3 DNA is TGTGCCAGAAGCCCCCGGGAGAATGAAAAACTGTTTTTT. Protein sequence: CARSPRENEKLFF.

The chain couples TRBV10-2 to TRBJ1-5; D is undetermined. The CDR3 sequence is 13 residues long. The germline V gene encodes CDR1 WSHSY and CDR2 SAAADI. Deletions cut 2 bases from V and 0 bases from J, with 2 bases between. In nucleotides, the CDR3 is TGCGCCAGCAGTGAGCATAGCAATCAGCCCCAGCATTTT. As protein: CASSEHSNQPQHF.

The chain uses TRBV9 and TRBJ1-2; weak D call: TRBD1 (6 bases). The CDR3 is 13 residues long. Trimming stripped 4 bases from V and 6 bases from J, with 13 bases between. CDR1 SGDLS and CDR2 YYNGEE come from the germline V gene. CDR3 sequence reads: CASSPRQADGYTF. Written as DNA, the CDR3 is TGTGCCAGCAGCCCCCGACAGGCTGATGGCTACACCTTC.

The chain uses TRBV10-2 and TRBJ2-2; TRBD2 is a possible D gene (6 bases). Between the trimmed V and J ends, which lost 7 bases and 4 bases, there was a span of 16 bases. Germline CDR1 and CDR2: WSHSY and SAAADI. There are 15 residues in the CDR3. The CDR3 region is CASTLAAVVTGELFF. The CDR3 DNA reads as TGCGCCAGCACTTTAGCGGCGGTAGTCACCGGGGAGCTGTTTTTT.

The CDR3 loop is CASSTFSSTYNEQFF. The CDR3 DNA reads TGTGCCAGTAGTACCTTTAGCTCAACCTACAATGAGCAGTTCTTC. The J gene is TRBJ2-1, the V gene TRBV19; unclear D gene. This CDR3 is 15 amino acids long. V was pared by 4 bases and J by 2 bases, with 12 bases between. In germline, CDR1 is LNHDA, CDR2 SQIVND (reference sequence).

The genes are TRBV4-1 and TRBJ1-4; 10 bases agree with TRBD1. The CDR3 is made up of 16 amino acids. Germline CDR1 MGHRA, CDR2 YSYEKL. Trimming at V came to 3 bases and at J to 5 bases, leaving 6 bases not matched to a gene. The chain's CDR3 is CASSHLDRGPNEKLFF. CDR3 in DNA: TGCGCCAGCAGCCACCTCGACAGGGGGCCAAATGAAAAACTGTTTTTT.

In DNA, the CDR3 is TGTGCCAGCAGCTTAGGTTTTCGGGGGAACACTGAAGCTTTCTTT. Protein product: CASSLGFRGNTEAFF. The chain carries TRBV7-9 and TRBJ1-1; D gene unclear. The CDR3 spans 15 residues. CDR1 is SEHNR and CDR2 is FQNEAQ in the germline V gene (reference sequence). V was clipped by 1 base and J by 1 base, with 10 bases between them.

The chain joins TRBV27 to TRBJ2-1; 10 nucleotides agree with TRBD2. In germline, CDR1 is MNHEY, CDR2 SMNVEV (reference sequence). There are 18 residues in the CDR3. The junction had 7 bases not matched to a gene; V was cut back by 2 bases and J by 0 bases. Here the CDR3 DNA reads TGTGCCAGCAGTTTACTACAACGGACTAGCGGCTCCTACAATGAGCAGTTCTTC. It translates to CASSLLQRTSGSYNEQFF.

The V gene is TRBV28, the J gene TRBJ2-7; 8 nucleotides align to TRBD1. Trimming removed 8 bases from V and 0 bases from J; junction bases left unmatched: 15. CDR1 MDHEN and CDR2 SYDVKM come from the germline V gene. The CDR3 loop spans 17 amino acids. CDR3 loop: CASGPRLGTGSSYEQYF. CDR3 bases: TGTGCCAGCGGGCCGAGGCTGGGGACAGGAAGCTCCTACGAGCAGTACTTC.

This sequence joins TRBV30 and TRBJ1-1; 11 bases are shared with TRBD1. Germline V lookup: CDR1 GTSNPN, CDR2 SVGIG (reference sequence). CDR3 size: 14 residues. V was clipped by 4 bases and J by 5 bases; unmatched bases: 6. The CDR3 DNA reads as TGTGCCTGGACCCGGGACAGGGGGGGGACTGAAGCTTTCTTT. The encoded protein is CAWTRDRGGTEAFF.

In DNA form, the CDR3 reads TGTGCCAGCGGAGAGGGTAGCAATCAGCCCCAGCATTTT. Its protein product is CASGEGSNQPQHF. This chain uses TRBV13 with TRBJ1-5, with D uncertain. Germline assignment: CDR1 PRHDT and CDR2 FYEKMQ (reference sequence). Trimming stripped 8 bases from V and 0 bases from J, with 8 bases between. The CDR3 totals 13 residues.

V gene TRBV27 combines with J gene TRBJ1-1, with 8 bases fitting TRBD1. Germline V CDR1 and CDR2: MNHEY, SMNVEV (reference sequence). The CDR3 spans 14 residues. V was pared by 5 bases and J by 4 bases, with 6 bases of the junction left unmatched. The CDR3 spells CASSLDRGGTEAFF. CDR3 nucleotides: TGTGCCAGCAGTCTAGACAGGGGAGGCACTGAAGCTTTCTTT.

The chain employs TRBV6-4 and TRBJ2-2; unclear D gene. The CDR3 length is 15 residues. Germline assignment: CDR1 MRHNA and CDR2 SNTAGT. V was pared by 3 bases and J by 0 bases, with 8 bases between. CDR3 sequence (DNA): TGTGCCAGCAGTGAAACATCCTCGAACACCGGGGAGCTGTTTTTT. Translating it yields CASSETSSNTGELFF.

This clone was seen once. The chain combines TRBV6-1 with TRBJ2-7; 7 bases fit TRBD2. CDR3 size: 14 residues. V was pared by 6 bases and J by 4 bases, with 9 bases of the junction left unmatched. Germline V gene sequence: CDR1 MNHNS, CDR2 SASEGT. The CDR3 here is CASSLRAGGYEQYF. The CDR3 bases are TGTGCCAGCAGCCTCCGGGCCGGGGGGTACGAGCAGTACTTC.

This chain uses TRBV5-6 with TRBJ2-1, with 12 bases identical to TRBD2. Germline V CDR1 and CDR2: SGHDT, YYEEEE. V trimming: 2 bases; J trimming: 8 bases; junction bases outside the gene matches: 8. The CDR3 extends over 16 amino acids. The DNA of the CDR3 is TGTGCCAGCAGCTTCTATCTAGCGGGAGGGATGGATGAGCAGTTCTTC. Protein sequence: CASSFYLAGGMDEQFF.

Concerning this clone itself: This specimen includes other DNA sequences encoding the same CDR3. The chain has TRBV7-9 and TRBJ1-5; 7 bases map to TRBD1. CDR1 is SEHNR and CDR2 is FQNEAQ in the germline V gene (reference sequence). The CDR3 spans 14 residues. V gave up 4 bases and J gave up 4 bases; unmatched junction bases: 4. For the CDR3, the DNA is TGTGCCAGCAGCTCGCAGGGGGGTAATCAGCCCCAGCATTTT. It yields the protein CASSSQGGNQPQHF.

CDR3 residues: CASSPIGTNPTDTQYF. As DNA, the CDR3 is TGTGCCAGCAGTCCGATAGGGACTAACCCCACAGATACGCAGTATTTT. The chain recombines TRBV25-1 with TRBJ2-3; 7 bases align to TRBD2. The germline gives CDR1 MGHDK, CDR2 SYGVNS. The CDR3 extends over 16 amino acids. Germline trimming cut 5 bases from V and 2 bases from J; bases unmatched to any gene: 10.